These T cell receptor beta chains were read from a single sample in a study of blood T cell repertoires in COVID-19. The protocol was immunoSEQ multiplex PCR, while the TCRdb copy is restricted to in-frame clones and leaves out a portion. The sample includes nearly 80,000 clones, approximately 80% of them seen just once. The material sequenced was peripheral blood. These receptors all stem from a man in his sixties with active or convalescent COVID-19. Both conserved end residues are part of each CDR3. A D gene is named only where the DNA matches it firmly. Part of the rows lack a size; the others show once, few, many or a class for expanded clones.

>NA|TRBJ2-7|NA|TRBV5-4
CASSFARDTYEQYF
TGTGCCAGCAGCTTTGCCAGGGACACCTACGAGCAGTACTTC
>NA|TRBJ2-3|NA|TRBV9
CASSYGRGAITDTQYF
TGTGCCAGCAGCTACGGCCGGGGGGCCATCACAGATACGCAGTATTTT
>once|TRBJ1-2|NA|TRBV5-6
CASSLVRDISHGYTF
TGTGCCAGCAGCTTGGTTCGGGACATTTCTCATGGCTACACCTTC
>NA|TRBJ2-1|NA|TRBV5-6
CASSLARYNEQFF
TGTGCCAGCAGCTTGGCGCGGTACAATGAGCAGTTCTTC
>NA|TRBJ2-7|TRBD1|TRBV27
CASSTGTGRGEQYF
TGTGCCAGCAGCACTGGGACAGGGCGGGGCGAGCAGTACTTC
>NA|TRBJ2-2|TRBD1|TRBV7-2
CASSGRDRNTGELFF
TGTGCCAGCAGCGGCCGGGACAGGAACACCGGGGAGCTGTTTTTT
>NA|TRBJ1-4|NA|TRBV19
CASTEYSPSLTNEKLFF
TGTGCCAGTACCGAATATAGCCCATCGTTAACTAATGAAAAACTGTTTTTT
>NA|TRBJ1-2|NA|TRBV29-1
CSVEDAGTPRGGDYTF
TGCAGCGTTGAAGATGCGGGAACGCCTCGGGGGGGGGACTACACCTTC
>NA|TRBJ2-7|TRBD2|TRBV6-2/TRBV6-3
CASSYSLTSGESYEQYF
TGTGCCAGCAGTTACTCGTTGACTAGCGGGGAGTCCTACGAGCAGTACTTC
>NA|TRBJ2-5|TRBD1|TRBV19
CASSISASRGPAMETQYF
TGTGCCAGTAGTATTTCTGCTAGCAGGGGGCCTGCTATGGAGACCCAGTACTTC
>NA|TRBJ2-3|TRBD2|TRBV5-1
CASSSSGGPTDTQYF
TGCGCCAGCAGCTCGAGCGGGGGTCCCACAGATACGCAGTATTTT
>NA|TRBJ1-2|NA|TRBV6-6
CASSYGQLGYTF
TGTGCCAGCAGTTACGGACAGCTTGGCTACACCTTC
>NA|TRBJ2-2|NA|TRBV5-5
CASRGFTGELFF
TGTGCCAGCAGGGGCTTCACCGGGGAGCTGTTTTTT
>NA|TRBJ1-2|NA|TRBV5-8
CASSFRGTGYTF
TGTGCCAGCAGCTTTAGGGGGACCGGCTACACCTTC
>few|TRBJ2-7|NA|TRBV11-3
CASSLVAYSEQYF
TGTGCCAGCAGCTTAGTGGCCTACAGCGAGCAGTACTTC
>NA|TRBJ1-5|TRBD1|TRBV7-9
CASSFGPGTGKGVNQPQHF
TGTGCCAGCAGCTTCGGTCCCGGGACAGGGAAGGGAGTCAATCAGCCCCAGCATTTT
>NA|TRBJ1-1|NA|TRBV6-6
CASSYPELNTEAFF
TGTGCCAGCAGTTACCCGGAGTTGAACACTGAAGCTTTCTTT
>NA|TRBJ2-1|TRBD1|TRBV2
CASSGTGGALGEQFF
TGTGCCAGCAGTGGGACAGGGGGGGCGTTGGGTGAGCAGTTCTTC
>NA|TRBJ1-1|TRBD1|TRBV6-5
CASSYSQGGASTEAFF
TGTGCCAGCAGTTACTCGCAGGGGGGCGCGTCCACTGAAGCTTTCTTT
>NA|TRBJ2-3|NA|TRBV24-1
CATGSGSTDTQYF
TGTGCCACCGGGTCAGGGAGCACAGATACGCAGTATTTT
>few|TRBJ2-3|NA|TRBV6-2/TRBV6-3
CASSPPPRISTDTQYF
TGTGCCAGCAGTCCCCCCCCGCGGATTAGCACAGATACGCAGTATTTT
>NA|TRBJ1-6|NA|TRBV24-1
CATSGNRNSPLHF
TGTGCCACCAGTGGTAACAGGAATTCACCCCTCCACTTT
>NA|TRBJ2-3|NA|TRBV6-1
CASSEGGLRTDTQYF
TGTGCCAGCAGTGAAGGGGGACTTAGGACAGATACGCAGTATTTT
>NA|TRBJ1-1|NA|TRBV2
CASRTEMNTEAFF
TGTGCCAGCAGGACAGAAATGAACACTGAAGCTTTCTTT
>few|TRBJ1-4|TRBD1|TRBV19
CASSASGQGFATNEKLFF
TGTGCCAGTAGTGCCTCGGGACAGGGCTTTGCAACTAATGAAAAACTGTTTTTT
>NA|TRBJ2-7|NA|TRBV6-5
CASSQPGLSYEQYF
TGTGCCAGCAGCCAACCGGGACTGAGCTACGAGCAGTACTTC
>NA|TRBJ1-1|NA|TRBV4-2
CASSETGFVEAFF
TGTGCCAGCAGCGAAACGGGTTTTGTGGAAGCTTTCTTT
>NA|TRBJ2-7|NA|TRBV5-4
CASSLDRISEQYF
TGTGCCAGCAGCCTAGACAGGATCTCCGAGCAGTACTTC
>NA|TRBJ2-3|TRBD2|TRBV30
CAWSVQAGGQTDTQYF
TGTGCCTGGAGTGTACAGGCGGGGGGGCAAACAGATACGCAGTATTTT
>NA|TRBJ1-2|NA|TRBV4-3
CASSQDTGNLYGYTF
TGCGCCAGCAGCCAAGATACGGGGAACCTATATGGCTACACCTTC
>NA|TRBJ1-2|TRBD1|TRBV5-4
CASSGPGQENYGYTF
TGTGCCAGCAGCGGTCCGGGACAGGAAAACTATGGCTACACCTTC
>few|TRBJ1-3|TRBD1|TRBV18
CASSGTGGENTIYF
TGTGCCAGCTCAGGCACAGGGGGAGAAAACACCATATATTTT
>NA|TRBJ2-2|NA|TRBV2
CASSEEAGIYTGELFF
TGTGCCAGCAGTGAAGAGGCAGGAATATACACCGGGGAGCTGTTTTTT
>NA|TRBJ2-7|NA|TRBV5-6
CASSLYYEQYF
TGTGCCAGCAGCTTATACTACGAGCAGTACTTC
>NA|TRBJ1-6|NA|TRBV7-6
CASSLSRNSPLHF
TGTGCCAGCAGCTTATCTCGGAATTCACCCCTCCACTTT
>NA|TRBJ2-1|TRBD2|TRBV11-3
CASSPIGLAGGPYNEQFF
TGTGCCAGCAGCCCGATAGGACTAGCGGGGGGGCCTTACAATGAGCAGTTCTTC
>NA|TRBJ2-1|NA|TRBV13
CASSSTRYEQFF
TGTGCCAGCAGCTCGACTAGATATGAGCAGTTCTTC
>NA|TRBJ1-1|NA|TRBV28
CASTLGGGLGTEAFF
TGTGCCAGCACTCTCGGCGGGGGGCTCGGGACTGAAGCTTTCTTT
>NA|TRBJ2-1|NA|TRBV11-2
CASSSEGGGRSYNEQFF
TGTGCCAGCAGCTCTGAGGGCGGGGGCCGCTCCTACAATGAGCAGTTCTTC